Listed below are T cell receptor beta chains from one sample, sequenced in a study of cytomegalovirus exposure and HLA in healthy donors. The data were produced by immunoSEQ multiplex PCR, yet TCRdb's version contains in-frame clones alone and is incomplete. The profile shows about 200,000 clones, about 83% of them singletons. Sequencing was carried out using PBMCs. Receptors originate from a man in his forties in good health and CMV-seronegative. The CDR3 runs from the conserved cysteine through the conserved F or W. A D gene is named only where the DNA matches it firmly. The size of a clone is reported for some rows only, either as once, few or many, or as a class for expanded clones.

>TRBV5-1|TRBJ1-2|.|.
CASSPSAGDGEGYTF
TGCGCCAGCAGCCCCTCCGCGGGGGATGGAGAAGGCTACACCTTC
>TRBV7-2|TRBJ1-1|.|.
CASSAGILNTEAFF
TGTGCCAGCAGCGCCGGGATATTGAACACTGAAGCTTTCTTT
>TRBV28|TRBJ2-3|.|.
CASSSPTLGLKRGTQYF
TGTGCCAGCAGTTCCCCAACCCTGGGACTCAAGAGGGGTACGCAGTATTTT
>TRBV27|TRBJ1-1|.|TRBD1
CASSFQGQAEAFF
TGTGCCAGCAGTTTTCAGGGACAGGCTGAAGCTTTCTTT
>TRBV7-2|TRBJ2-1|.|.
CASTTGSASYNEQFF
TGTGCCAGCACCACGGGTAGCGCCTCCTACAATGAGCAGTTCTTC
>TRBV19|TRBJ2-1|.|.
CASSIQNEQFF
TGTGCCAGTAGTATTCAGAATGAGCAGTTCTTC
>TRBV15|TRBJ2-1|few|.
CATSRDLTSNEQFF
TGTGCCACCAGCAGAGACCTGACTAGTAATGAGCAGTTCTTC
>TRBV19|TRBJ2-3|.|.
CASSTLSTDTQYF
TGTGCCAGTAGTACACTTAGCACAGATACGCAGTATTTT
>TRBV4-3|TRBJ1-4|.|.
CASSQEAESATNEKLFF
TGCGCCAGCAGCCAAGAGGCAGAATCTGCAACTAATGAAAAACTGTTTTTT
>TRBV7-9|TRBJ1-4|.|TRBD1
CSSSSSGGLGEKLFF
TGTTCCAGCAGCTCCTCAGGGGGTTTGGGTGAAAAACTGTTTTTT
>TRBV5-5|TRBJ2-7|.|.
CASSFGSDSLLFEQYF
TGTGCCAGCAGCTTCGGGTCGGACAGCCTCCTCTTCGAGCAGTACTTC
>TRBV6-6|TRBJ2-6|.|.
CASSSRTAGANVLTF
TGTGCCAGCAGTTCTCGGACAGCCGGGGCCAACGTCCTGACTTTC
>TRBV2|TRBJ2-5|.|TRBD2
CASLGLAQETQYF
TGTGCCAGCCTCGGACTAGCGCAAGAGACCCAGTACTTC
>TRBV7-2|TRBJ2-5|.|TRBD2
CASSDGLAGLIRYF
TGTGCCAGCAGCGATGGACTAGCGGGGCTAATTAGGTACTTC
>TRBV10-1|TRBJ1-2|few|TRBD1
CASKGQGQIFYGYTF
TGCGCCAGTAAAGGACAGGGCCAAATATTCTATGGCTACACCTTC
>TRBV5-1|TRBJ2-5|.|TRBD1
CASSGGTGVLETQYF
TGCGCCAGCAGCGGGGGCACAGGGGTTCTTGAGACCCAGTACTTC
>TRBV7-6|TRBJ2-7|few|.
CASSLNLGASYEQYF
TGTGCCAGCAGCTTAAACTTGGGGGCTTCCTACGAGCAGTACTTC
>TRBV30|TRBJ2-7|.|TRBD2
CAWSPLAGANPGVDEQYF
TGTGCCTGGAGTCCCTTAGCGGGAGCTAATCCCGGAGTCGACGAGCAGTACTTC
>TRBV10-3|TRBJ2-1|.|.
CAIAEGSYNEQFF
TGTGCCATCGCGGAAGGCTCCTACAATGAGCAGTTCTTC
>TRBV5-1|TRBJ2-2|.|.
CASSLEVREGAGELFF
TGCGCCAGCAGCTTGGAGGTCCGAGAAGGGGCCGGGGAGCTGTTTTTT
>TRBV11-3|TRBJ2-2|.|TRBD1
CASSSDRGRTGELFF
TGTGCCAGCAGCTCGGACAGGGGGCGGACCGGGGAGCTGTTTTTT
>TRBV7-2|TRBJ1-5|.|.
CASSLTGSNQPQHF
TGTGCCAGCAGCCTCACAGGGAGCAATCAGCCCCAGCATTTT
>TRBV14|TRBJ2-3|.|TRBD2
CASSQAAGGPTDTQYF
TGTGCCAGCAGCCAAGCAGCGGGGGGGCCCACAGATACGCAGTATTTT
>TRBV5-4|TRBJ2-1|few|TRBD2
CASSPPAGADGYNEQFF
TGTGCCAGCAGCCCCCCCGCGGGAGCGGACGGGTACAATGAGCAGTTCTTC
>TRBV7-9|TRBJ2-1|.|.
CASSPGGFREQFF
TGTGCCAGCAGCCCCGGAGGTTTCCGTGAGCAGTTCTTC
>TRBV7-9|TRBJ2-3|.|.
CASSSHEGTGHTDTQYF
TGTGCCAGCAGCTCCCATGAAGGGACGGGACACACAGATACGCAGTATTTT
>TRBV11-2|TRBJ2-1|.|.
CASTPVDEQFF
TGTGCCAGCACCCCGGTGGATGAGCAGTTCTTC
>TRBV7-3|TRBJ2-1|.|TRBD2
CASSLIAGLGYNEQFF
TGTGCCAGCAGCTTAATAGCGGGCCTCGGATACAATGAGCAGTTCTTC